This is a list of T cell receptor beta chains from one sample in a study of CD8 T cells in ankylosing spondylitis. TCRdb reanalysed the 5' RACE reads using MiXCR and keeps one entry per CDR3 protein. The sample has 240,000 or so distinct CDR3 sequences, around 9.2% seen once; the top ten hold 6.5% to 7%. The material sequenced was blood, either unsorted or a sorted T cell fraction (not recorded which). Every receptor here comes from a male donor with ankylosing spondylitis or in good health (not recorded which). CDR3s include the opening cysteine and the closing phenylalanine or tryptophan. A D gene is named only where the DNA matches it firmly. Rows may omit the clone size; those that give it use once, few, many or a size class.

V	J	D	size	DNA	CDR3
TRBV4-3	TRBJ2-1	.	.	TGCGCCAGCAGCCCGCCCCCCGGGACGATCTCCTACAATGAGCAGTTCTTC	CASSPPPGTISYNEQFF
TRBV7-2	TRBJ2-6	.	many	TGTGCCAGCAGCTTGCTCCGGAACGCTGGGGCCAACGTCCTGACTTTC	CASSLLRNAGANVLTF
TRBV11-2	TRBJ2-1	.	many	TGTGCCAGCAGCATACAGTTGACGGGAACTGAGCAGTTCTTC	CASSIQLTGTEQFF
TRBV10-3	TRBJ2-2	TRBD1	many	TGTGCCATCAGTGGAGTGGACAGGGCCGCCGGGGAGCTGTTTTTT	CAISGVDRAAGELFF
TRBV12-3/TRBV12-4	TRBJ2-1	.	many	TGTGCCAGCCAAGCGAGGAGGGGGTACGATGAGCAGTTCTTC	CASQARRGYDEQFF
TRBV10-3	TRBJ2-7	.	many	TGTGCCACGCGGGACCGGAGCTCCTACGAGCAGTACTTC	CATRDRSSYEQYF
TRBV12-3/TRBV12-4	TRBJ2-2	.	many	TGTGCCAGCAGCCACGGACTGATAAACACCGGGGAGCTGTTTTTT	CASSHGLINTGELFF
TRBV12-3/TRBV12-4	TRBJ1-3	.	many	TGTGCCAGCAGTTTTTATGGCCTAGGGCGCATCTCTGGAAACACCATATATTTT	CASSFYGLGRISGNTIYF
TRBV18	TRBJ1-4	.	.	TGTGCCAGCTCGCCTCTAAGCAGGGGTTTTGAAAAACTGTTTTTT	CASSPLSRGFEKLFF
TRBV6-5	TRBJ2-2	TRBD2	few	TGTGCCAGCAGTTCCTCAGGACTAGCGGCAGCCAGGAACACCGGGGAGCTGTTTTTT	CASSSSGLAAARNTGELFF
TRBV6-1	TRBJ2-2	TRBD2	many	TGTGCCAGCCCCCCCCCGGGGGGGATCGGGGAGCTGTTTTTT	CASPPPGGIGELFF
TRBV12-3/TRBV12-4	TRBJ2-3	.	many	TGTGCCAGCAGCCACTCAGTGGTCCCAGATACGCAGTATTTT	CASSHSVVPDTQYF
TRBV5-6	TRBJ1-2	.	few	TGTGCCAGCAGCTTGCACAGGGATGGAGGTGGCTACACCTTC	CASSLHRDGGGYTF
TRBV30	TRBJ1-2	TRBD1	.	TGTGCCTGGAGTGTACAAGGACAGGGGTACGGCTACACCTTC	CAWSVQGQGYGYTF
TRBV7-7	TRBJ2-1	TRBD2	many	TGTGCTAGCAGCTTAGTGGCTAGCGGGAACAATGAGCAGTTCTTC	CASSLVASGNNEQFF
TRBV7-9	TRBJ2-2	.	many	TGTGCCAGCACCAGATTGAGCACCGGGGAGCTGTTTTTT	CASTRLSTGELFF
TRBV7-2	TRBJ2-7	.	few	TGTGCCAGCAGCCCTCTTGGCCCCAGCTCCTACGAGCAGTACTTC	CASSPLGPSSYEQYF
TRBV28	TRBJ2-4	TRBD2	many	TGTGCCAGCAGCCCTCAGACTAGCGGGGGGGCCGTGGCCAAAAACATTCAGTACTTC	CASSPQTSGGAVAKNIQYF
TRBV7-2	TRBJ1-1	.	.	TGTGCCAGCAGCTTATCTTTTACCGTCGCGGGGAACACTGAAGCTTTCTTT	CASSLSFTVAGNTEAFF
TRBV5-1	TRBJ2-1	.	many	TGCGCCAGCAGCCCGGACGCGCTCTACAATGAGCAGTTCTTC	CASSPDALYNEQFF
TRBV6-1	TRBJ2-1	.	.	TGTGCCAGCAGTATGGGGACACTACCCGACAATGAGCAGTTCTTC	CASSMGTLPDNEQFF
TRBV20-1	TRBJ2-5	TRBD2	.	TGCAGTGCTAGTGGTCTAGCGGGAATACTTTCGCCAGAGACCCAGTACTTC	CSASGLAGILSPETQYF
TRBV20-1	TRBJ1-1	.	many	TGCAGTGCTAAAAAGGGAGGAGGGCTGAACACTGAAGCTTTCTTT	CSAKKGGGLNTEAFF
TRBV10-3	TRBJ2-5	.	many	TGTGCCATCAGTGTACAGCTCCAAGAGACCCAGTACTTC	CAISVQLQETQYF
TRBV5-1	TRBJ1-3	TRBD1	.	TGCGCCAGCAGCTTGGGGGACAGGGTAGGCGGAAACACCATATATTTT	CASSLGDRVGGNTIYF
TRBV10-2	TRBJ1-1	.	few	TGCGCCAGCAGTGATTTGGGGGCGATAACTGAAGCTTTCTTT	CASSDLGAITEAFF
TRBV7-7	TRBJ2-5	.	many	TGTGCTAGCAGCTTATCAGGGGCCCAAGAGACCCAGTACTTC	CASSLSGAQETQYF
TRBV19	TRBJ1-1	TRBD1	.	TGTGCCAGTAGTATCAGGGGGGTGGAGAACACTGAAGCTTTCTTT	CASSIRGVENTEAFF
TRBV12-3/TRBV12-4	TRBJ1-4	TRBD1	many	TGTGCCAGCAGTTTAAGGGACAGGGCGGAAAAACTGTTTTTT	CASSLRDRAEKLFF
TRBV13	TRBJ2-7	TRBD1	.	TGTGCCAGCAGCTTTACAGGGGTTGGCGAGCTGTACTTC	CASSFTGVGELYF
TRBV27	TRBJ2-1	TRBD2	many	TGTGCCAGCAGTTTCGAAGCGGGAGTCAATGAGCAGTTCTTC	CASSFEAGVNEQFF
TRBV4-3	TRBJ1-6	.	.	TGCGCCAGCAGCCAAGATGGTAGGGCTACATTTCCGGGGCCCCTCCACTTT	CASSQDGRATFPGPLHF
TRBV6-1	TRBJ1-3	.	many	TGTGCCAGCAGCCGGTCGACAGTAAGGAAGACTGGAAACACCATATATTTT	CASSRSTVRKTGNTIYF
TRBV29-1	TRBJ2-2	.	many	TGCAGCGTTGGGCAGGGGCTCACCGGGGAGCTGTTTTTT	CSVGQGLTGELFF
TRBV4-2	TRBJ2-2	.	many	TGTGCCAGCAGCCAAGTAGCACTGAACACCGGGGAGCTGTTTTTT	CASSQVALNTGELFF
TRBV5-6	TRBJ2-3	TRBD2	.	TGTGCCAGCAGCTCCCCCCCGTGGGGGGGAAGGAATACGCAGTATTTT	CASSSPPWGGRNTQYF
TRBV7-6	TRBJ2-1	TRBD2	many	TGTGCCAGCAGCTTAGAACTAGCGGGGGGTGGGTCCTACAATGAGCAGTTCTTC	CASSLELAGGGSYNEQFF
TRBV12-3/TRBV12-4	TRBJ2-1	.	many	TGTGCCAGCACCCCAGGGGGAGGAGCCTACAATGAGCAGTTCTTC	CASTPGGGAYNEQFF
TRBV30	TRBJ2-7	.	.	TGTGCCTCGCAGGAGGGCTACGAGCAGTACTTC	CASQEGYEQYF
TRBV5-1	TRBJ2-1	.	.	TGCGCCAGCAGCTTGGTGGGGCATCAGCCCTACAATGAGCAGTTCTTC	CASSLVGHQPYNEQFF
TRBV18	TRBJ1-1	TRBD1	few	TGTGCCAGCTCACAATCGACAGGGGGCACTGAAGCTTTCTTT	CASSQSTGGTEAFF
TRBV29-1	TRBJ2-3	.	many	TGCAGCGTCGCGACAGGAGGGTGGACAGATACGCAGTATTTT	CSVATGGWTDTQYF
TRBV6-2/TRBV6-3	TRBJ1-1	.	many	TGTGCCAGCAGTTACGTGGGCACTGAAGCTTTCTTT	CASSYVGTEAFF
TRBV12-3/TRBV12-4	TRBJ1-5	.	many	TGTGCCAGCACCTCCACTAATCAGCCCCAGCATTTT	CASTSTNQPQHF
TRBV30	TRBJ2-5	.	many	TGTGCTCTTGCTCGGGACGCCCTATGGGGGACCCAGTACTTC	CALARDALWGTQYF
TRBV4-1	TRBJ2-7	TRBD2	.	TGCGCCAGCAGCCAAATGGAAGGGCGGGAGGGCCCCTACGAGCAGTACTTC	CASSQMEGREGPYEQYF
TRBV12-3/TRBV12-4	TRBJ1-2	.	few	TGTGCCAGCAGTTTGAAAGCCTGCTTC	CASSLKACF
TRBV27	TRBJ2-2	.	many	TGTGCCAGCAAGGAATATCAGACCCACACCGGGGAGCTGTTTTTT	CASKEYQTHTGELFF
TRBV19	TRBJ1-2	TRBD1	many	TGTGCCAGTACCCAGGGGGGCGATGGCTACACCTTC	CASTQGGDGYTF
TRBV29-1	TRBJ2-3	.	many	TGCAGCGCTCACCAGGGTTTGGCAGATACGCAGTATTTT	CSAHQGLADTQYF
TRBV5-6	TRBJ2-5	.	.	TGTGCCAGCAGCTTCCCGGGAGAAGAGACCCAGTACTTC	CASSFPGEETQYF
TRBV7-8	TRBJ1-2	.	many	TGTGCCAGCACCCCTCTTGGGTCTTTTAACTATGGCTACACCTTC	CASTPLGSFNYGYTF
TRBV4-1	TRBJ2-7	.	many	TGCGCCAGCAGCCGCACACAGGGACCCATCCGGGAGCAGTACTTC	CASSRTQGPIREQYF
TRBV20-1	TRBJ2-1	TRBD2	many	TGCAGTGCTTGTAGCGGGAGGGCGAGCTCCTACAATGAGCAGTTCTTC	CSACSGRASSYNEQFF
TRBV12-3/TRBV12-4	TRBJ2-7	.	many	TGCGCCAGCAGCTTGGGCGGGGACTACGAGCAGTACTTC	CASSLGGDYEQYF